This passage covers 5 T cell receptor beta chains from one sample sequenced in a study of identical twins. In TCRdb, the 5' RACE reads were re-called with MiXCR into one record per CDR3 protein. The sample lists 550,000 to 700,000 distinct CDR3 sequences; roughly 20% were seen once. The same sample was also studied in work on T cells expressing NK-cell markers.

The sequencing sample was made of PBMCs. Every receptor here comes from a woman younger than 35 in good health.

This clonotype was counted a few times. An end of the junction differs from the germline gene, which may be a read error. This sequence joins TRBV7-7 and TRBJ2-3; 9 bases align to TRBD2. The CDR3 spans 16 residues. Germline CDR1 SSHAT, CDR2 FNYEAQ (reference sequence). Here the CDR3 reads CASSLGSSGGRDTQYF. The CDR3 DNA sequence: TGTGCTAGCAGCTTAGGTTCGAGCGGGGGGCGTGATACGCAGTATTTT.

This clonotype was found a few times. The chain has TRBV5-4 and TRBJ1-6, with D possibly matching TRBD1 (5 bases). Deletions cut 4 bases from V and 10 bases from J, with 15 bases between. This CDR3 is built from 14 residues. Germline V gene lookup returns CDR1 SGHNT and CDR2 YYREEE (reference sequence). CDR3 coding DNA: TGTGCCAGCAGCGGCAGGGTTCGGGAGTCACCCCTCCACTTT. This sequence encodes CASSGRVRESPLHF.

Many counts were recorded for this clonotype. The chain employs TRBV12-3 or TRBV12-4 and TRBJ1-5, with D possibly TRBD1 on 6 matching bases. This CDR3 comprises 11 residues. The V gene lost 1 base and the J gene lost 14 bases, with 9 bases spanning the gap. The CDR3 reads CASSLEGGKHF. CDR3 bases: TGTGCCAGCAGTTTAGAAGGGGGTAAGCATTTT.

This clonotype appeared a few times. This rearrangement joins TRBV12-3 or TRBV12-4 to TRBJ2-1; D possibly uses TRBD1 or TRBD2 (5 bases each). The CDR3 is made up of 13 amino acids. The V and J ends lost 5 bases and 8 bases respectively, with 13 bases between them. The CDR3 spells CASSGDPNHEQFF. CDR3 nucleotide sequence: TGTGCCAGCAGTGGGGACCCGAACCATGAGCAGTTCTTC.

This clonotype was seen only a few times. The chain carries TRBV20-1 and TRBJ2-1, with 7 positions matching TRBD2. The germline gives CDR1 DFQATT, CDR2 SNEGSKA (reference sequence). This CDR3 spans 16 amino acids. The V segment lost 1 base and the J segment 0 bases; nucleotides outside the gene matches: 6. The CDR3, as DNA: TGCAGTGCTAGAGGTTGGGGAGGGAGCTCCTACAATGAGCAGTTCTTC. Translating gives CSARGWGGSSYNEQFF.